These T cell receptor beta chains were read from a single sample in a study of persistence of HIV-infected CD4 T cells. The assay was immunoSEQ multiplex PCR, and TCRdb's table has in-frame clones only and misses some. This table has approximately 40,000 clones, around three quarters appearing once. Their recognized antigens are unknown. This specimen was CD4+ T cells sorted from PBMCs after roughly 18-hour stimulation, taken from a patient who received antiretroviral therapy. The source is an adult man with HIV who was CMV-seropositive. Each CDR3 is given with its conserved first and last residue. A D gene is named only where the DNA matches it firmly. The size field is filled for only some rows; it gives once, few, many or a size class.

TGCAGCGTTATACAGGCGCCCAATCAGCCCCAGCATTTT	CSVIQAPNQPQHF	TRBV29-1	-	-	TRBJ1-5
TGCGCCAGCAGCCAAGCCAGGGGGCGATCAACTAATGAAAAACTGTTTTTT	CASSQARGRSTNEKLFF	TRBV4-3	TRBD1	medium-sized	TRBJ1-4
TGCGCCAGCAGCTTCAGGGACGACTATGGCTACACCTTC	CASSFRDDYGYTF	TRBV5-1	-	-	TRBJ1-2
TGTGCCACCAGCCCCCAGGCGGGGTCCTACGAGCAGTACTTC	CATSPQAGSYEQYF	TRBV15	-	-	TRBJ2-7
TGTGCCAGCAGTTTAGCCCGGAACACTGAAGCTTTCTTT	CASSLARNTEAFF	TRBV28	-	-	TRBJ1-1
TGTGCCAGCAGCTTAGCGCTTGGATGGCGGGACAGATCTGGAAACACCATATATTTT	CASSLALGWRDRSGNTIYF	TRBV7-9	TRBD1	-	TRBJ1-3
TGCAGTGCTATTGACGGTCTAAGCAATCAGCCCCAGCATTTT	CSAIDGLSNQPQHF	TRBV20-1	-	-	TRBJ1-5
TGTGCCAGCAGTTTTGGGTTGGGGTCTGGGGCCAACGTCCTGACTTTC	CASSFGLGSGANVLTF	TRBV28	-	few	TRBJ2-6
TGTGCCAGCAGCCAAGAAAGGTTTAGGACCCAGTACTTC	CASSQERFRTQYF	TRBV3-1/TRBV3-2	-	few	TRBJ2-5
TGTGCCAGCAAGGCACCTATGAACACTGAAGCTTTCTTT	CASKAPMNTEAFF	TRBV25-1	-	-	TRBJ1-1
TGTGCCAGCAGCATAACAGGGGGCGCAGGCTATGGCTACACCTTC	CASSITGGAGYGYTF	TRBV7-3	TRBD1	-	TRBJ1-2
TGTGCCTGGACAGGGGGTGCGAACACTGAAGCTTTCTTT	CAWTGGANTEAFF	TRBV30	TRBD1	-	TRBJ1-1
TGTGCCTGGAGTAGCAGGACTTATGGTCTCTATGGCTACACCTTC	CAWSSRTYGLYGYTF	TRBV30	-	-	TRBJ1-2
TGTGCCAGCAGCCTGGGAGGCAGCCCTAACACCGGGGAGCTGTTTTTT	CASSLGGSPNTGELFF	TRBV7-8	-	-	TRBJ2-2
TGTGCCAGCAGTTTCGGGACACGGATCTATGGCTACACCTTC	CASSFGTRIYGYTF	TRBV7-9	-	-	TRBJ1-2
TGTGCCAGCAGTACCGGGACAGCAGCTTTCTTT	CASSTGTAAFF	TRBV6-2/TRBV6-3	TRBD1	-	TRBJ1-1
TGTGCCAGCAGCATCGAAGAGACCCAGTACTTC	CASSIEETQYF	TRBV9	-	-	TRBJ2-5
TGCGCCAGCAGCCAAGATAGGACACCCGGTGGCTACACCTTC	CASSQDRTPGGYTF	TRBV4-3	-	-	TRBJ1-2
TGCGCCAGCAGTGCTTCGGGACTAGCATTCAATGAGCAGTTCTTC	CASSASGLAFNEQFF	TRBV10-1	TRBD2	medium-sized	TRBJ2-1
TGTGCCTGGAGTTTCGCACGGGACAGTAACTATGGCTACACCTTC	CAWSFARDSNYGYTF	TRBV30	TRBD1	-	TRBJ1-2
TGTGCCACCTCCCTCCTGACAGGGGAGAACGAGCAGTACTTC	CATSLLTGENEQYF	TRBV10-3	TRBD1	-	TRBJ2-7